This T cell receptor beta chain stems from a study of T cells in Graves' hyperthyroidism and ophthalmopathy. General study results and limits: Most thyroid clonotypes expanded above 0.001 were also detected in blood.

This clonotype was found many times. The antigen is not known. It was RNA transcripts that yielded the amplified TCR beta CDR3 regions. The primer set for the first-round RT-PCR of the TCR CDR3 was HTBI. TCRdb recomputed calls from the multiplex PCR reads with MiXCR, one row per CDR3 protein. The sample yields some 600,000 distinct CDR3 sequences, approximately 15% seen once. CDR1 DFQATT and CDR2 SNEGSKA come from the germline V gene (reference sequence). Trimming shortened V by 0 bases and J by 7 bases, and 15 bases separated the two germline ends. The CDR3 has 14 residues. Aged 18 to 65, the patients had hyperthyroidism that was newly diagnosed and had lasted under 2 months. Exclusion of a patient resulted from uncontrolled infection, other autoimmune disease, pregnancy or lactation.

The sequence came from a woman aged 25 to 39 with Graves' hyperthyroidism that later progressed to Graves' ophthalmopathy. The sequencing sample was made of blood. The chain joins TRBV20-1 to TRBJ1-1, with a weak D call TRBD1 (5 bases). The CDR3 DNA reads as TGCAGTGCTAGAGATCGGGGCATTGGGGGTGAAGCTTTCTTT. It encodes CSARDRGIGGEAFF.